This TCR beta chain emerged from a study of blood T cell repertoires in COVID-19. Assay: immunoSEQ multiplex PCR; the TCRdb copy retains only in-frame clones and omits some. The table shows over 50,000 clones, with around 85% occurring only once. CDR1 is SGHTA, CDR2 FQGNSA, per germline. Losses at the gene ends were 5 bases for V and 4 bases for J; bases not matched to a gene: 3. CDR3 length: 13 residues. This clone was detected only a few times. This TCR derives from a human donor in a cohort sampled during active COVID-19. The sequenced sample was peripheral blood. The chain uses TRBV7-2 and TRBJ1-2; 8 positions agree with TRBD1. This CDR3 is CASSLTGGYGYTF. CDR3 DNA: TGTGCCAGCAGCCTCACAGGGGGCTATGGCTACACCTTC.